Presented here are 32 T cell receptor beta chains from one specimen sequenced in a study of blood T cell repertoires in COVID-19. Measured with immunoSEQ multiplex PCR; TCRdb has only the in-frame clones, and not every one. In the table there are roughly 250,000 clones, more than 75% of which are singletons. Input material: PBMCs or T cells enriched from blood (not recorded which). These receptor sequences come from a woman between 45 and 60 years old who had recovered from COVID-19.

This sequence joins TRBV5-1 and TRBJ2-3, with a possible D match to TRBD1 (5 bases). The CDR3 loop spans 15 amino acids. The V end was cut by 4 bases, the J end by 2 bases, with 14 bases between. Germline values: CDR1 SGHRS, CDR2 YFSETQ. CDR3 loop: CASSLMGPNTDTQYF. The CDR3 DNA sequence: TGCGCCAGCAGCCTGATGGGGCCCAACACAGATACGCAGTATTTT.

This clone was observed once. The V and J genes are TRBV7-3 and TRBJ1-3, with no clear D. With 2 bases removed from V and 14 bases from J, the gap between germline ends came to 16 bases. CDR3 length: 13 residues. Germline V gene sequence: CDR1 SGHTA, CDR2 FQGTGA. In DNA, the CDR3 is TGTGCCAGCAGCTTATTAATTGGGCAGAGATTATATTTT. The encoded protein is CASSLLIGQRLYF.

The CDR3 is CASSLPTSGAYNEQFF. In DNA, the CDR3 is TGTGCCAGCAGCTTACCGACTAGCGGAGCATACAATGAGCAGTTCTTC. The V and J genes are TRBV11-2 and TRBJ2-1, with 9 bases identical to TRBD2. CDR1 is SGHAT and CDR2 is FQNNGV in the germline V gene. The V and J ends lost 2 bases and 4 bases, in that order; junction bases with no gene match: 6. CDR3 size: 16 residues.

CDR3 sequence: CASSLYTGNYGYTF. The CDR3 nucleotides read TGTGCCAGCAGCTTGTACACAGGGAACTATGGCTACACCTTC. This chain connects TRBV5-4 to TRBJ1-2, with D possibly TRBD1 on 6 matching bases. Germline V CDR1 and CDR2: SGHNT, YYREEE (reference sequence). V was pared by 1 base and J by 2 bases, with 9 bases between. This CDR3 contains 14 residues.

The chain uses TRBV18 and TRBJ1-2, with 7 bases lining up with TRBD1. The CDR3 is 14 residues long. The junction had 6 bases not matched to a gene; V was cut back by 3 bases and J by 5 bases. Germline loops: CDR1 KGHSH, CDR2 LQKENI. The CDR3, as DNA: TGTGCCAGCTCACCGATTGAGGGGGCTTATGGCTACACCTTC. Translating gives CASSPIEGAYGYTF. Variable domain in full (rest from reference TRBV18 and TRBJ1-2): NAGVMQNPRHLVRRRGQEARLRCSPMKGHSHVYWYRQLPEEGLKFMVYLQKENIIDESGMPKERFSAEFPKEGPSILRIQQVVRGDSAAYFCASSPIEGAYGYTFGSGTRLTVV.

The chain joins TRBV5-6 to TRBJ1-2; D is uncertain. Germline V CDR1 and CDR2: SGHDT, YYEEEE. V was clipped by 4 bases and J by 1 base, with 5 bases between them. The CDR3 is made up of 12 amino acids. The CDR3 protein is CASSRLNYGYTF. The DNA of the CDR3 is TGTGCCAGCAGCCGTCTTAACTATGGCTACACCTTC.

The J gene is TRBJ2-7, the V gene TRBV18, with 10 bases matching TRBD2. V lost 0 bases and J lost 2; bases outside the gene matches: 4. This CDR3 is 16 amino acids long. Germline CDR1 is KGHSH and CDR2 is LQKENI. The CDR3 sequence is CASSPPGLAGAYEQYF. The CDR3 coding sequence is TGTGCCAGCTCACCACCCGGGCTAGCGGGAGCCTACGAGCAGTACTTC. The whole variable domain, filled in from reference TRBV18 and TRBJ2-7, reads NAGVMQNPRHLVRRRGQEARLRCSPMKGHSHVYWYRQLPEEGLKFMVYLQKENIIDESGMPKERFSAEFPKEGPSILRIQQVVRGDSAAYFCASSPPGLAGAYEQYFGPGTRLTVT.

The V call is TRBV28, the J call TRBJ2-1; 11 nucleotides agree with TRBD2. J lost 8 bases, V lost 3 bases, and 6 bases had no gene match. Germline V gene sequence: CDR1 MDHEN, CDR2 SYDVKM. CDR3 size: 15 residues. In DNA, the CDR3 is TGTGCCAGCAGTTTTGTAGCGGGAGGGTACCATGAGCAGTTCTTC. Amino acids: CASSFVAGGYHEQFF.

The rearrangement links TRBV28 to TRBJ1-2; 7 nucleotides agree with TRBD1. Germline CDR1 and CDR2: MDHEN and SYDVKM. The CDR3 totals 14 residues. Germline trimming cut 4 bases from V and 2 bases from J; bases unmatched to any gene: 4. Here the CDR3 DNA reads TGTGCCAGCAGTTCAACGGGACAGAACTATGGCTACACCTTC. The encoded protein is CASSSTGQNYGYTF.

V is TRBV27 and J is TRBJ2-7, with D perhaps matching TRBD1 (6 bases). Germline values: CDR1 MNHEY, CDR2 SMNVEV (reference sequence). This CDR3 spans 17 amino acids. The germline V and J ends were trimmed by 1 base and 6 bases, with 22 bases remaining between them. The CDR3 sequence is CASSLWATSTGRREQYF. Here the CDR3 DNA reads TGTGCCAGCAGTTTATGGGCGACTTCGACAGGTCGCCGCGAGCAGTACTTC.

V is TRBV5-1 and J is TRBJ1-2, with TRBD1 matching over 8 bases. Trimming cost V 4 bases and J 5 bases; bases outside gene matches: 4. Germline V CDR1 and CDR2: SGHRS, YFSETQ. There are 13 residues in the CDR3. Here the CDR3 DNA reads TGCGCCAGCAGCACGGGACAGGCTTATGGCTACACCTTC. This sequence encodes CASSTGQAYGYTF.

The chain links TRBV7-3 to TRBJ2-5; 7 nucleotides agree with TRBD2. From germline, CDR1 is SGHTA and CDR2 FQGTGA. V shed 2 bases and J 5 bases; nucleotides not matched to a gene: 8. CDR3 length: 15 residues. The CDR3 region has the DNA TGTGCCAGCAGCTTAGCGGGACTACCCTCGGAGACCCAGTACTTC. It encodes CASSLAGLPSETQYF.

The J gene is TRBJ2-7, the V gene TRBV28; tentatively, D is TRBD2 (6 bases). The CDR3 loop spans 15 amino acids. Germline CDR1 is MDHEN and CDR2 is SYDVKM. Trimming left V 10 bases short and J 1 base short, with 20 bases between. CDR3 sequence (DNA): TGTGCCACCAACCGACCGGGAGAAGGTTCCTACGAGCAGTACTTC. This encodes CATNRPGEGSYEQYF.

The rearrangement uses TRBV10-2 and TRBJ1-1; D possibly corresponds to TRBD1 (6 bases). The CDR3 runs 14 residues. Germline V gives CDR1 WSHSY, CDR2 SAAADI. V was shortened by 6 bases and J by 2 bases, with 13 bases between the two germline ends. The CDR3 protein is CASSTTGPNTEAFF. CDR3 bases: TGCGCCAGCAGCACTACAGGGCCCAACACTGAAGCTTTCTTT.

This chain connects TRBV30 to TRBJ2-5, with a possible D match to TRBD2 (5 bases). This CDR3 is 11 amino acids long. Trimming left V 3 bases short and J 9 bases short, with 11 bases between. Germline V gene lookup returns CDR1 GTSNPN and CDR2 SVGIG (reference sequence). The chain's CDR3 is CAWRPERAQYF. The DNA of the CDR3 is TGTGCCTGGAGACCGGAGAGGGCCCAGTACTTC.

The chain joins TRBV18 to TRBJ2-3; D gene ambiguous. The V and J ends lost 3 bases and 4 bases respectively, with 8 bases between them. Per the germline V gene, CDR1 is KGHSH and CDR2 is LQKENI. There are 13 residues in the CDR3. CDR3 in DNA: TGTGCCAGCTCACCTACGCGATCAGATACGCAGTATTTT. As protein: CASSPTRSDTQYF.

V is TRBV28 and J is TRBJ1-5; 8 bases match TRBD1. CDR1 MDHEN and CDR2 SYDVKM come from the germline V gene. The CDR3 loop spans 16 amino acids. J was trimmed by 2 bases and V by 5 bases; bases with no gene match: 8. The CDR3 loop reads CASSPPDRVGNQPQHF. CDR3 sequence (DNA): TGTGCCAGCAGTCCGCCGGACAGGGTCGGCAATCAGCCCCAGCATTTT.

J is TRBJ2-3 and V is TRBV27, with no clear D. The CDR3 spans 18 residues. Trimming left V 6 bases short and J 0 bases short, with 22 bases between. Germline V gives CDR1 MNHEY, CDR2 SMNVEV (reference sequence). The DNA for the CDR3 is TGTGCCAGCAGGGCCCTATTACGCGGCTCCCGGAGCACAGATACGCAGTATTTT. This gives the protein CASRALLRGSRSTDTQYF.

The rearrangement joins TRBV6-5 to TRBJ1-2, with D unresolved. CDR3 length: 11 residues. CDR1 and CDR2 from the germline V gene are MNHEY and SVGAGI. Trimming pared 8 bases from V and 6 bases from J, leaving 10 bases between. As DNA, the CDR3 is TGTGCCAGCGGGAAGGAGGATGGCTACACCTTC. The encoded protein is CASGKEDGYTF.

The chain recombines TRBV4-1 with TRBJ1-2; 11 bases align to TRBD1. Looked up from germline, CDR1 is MGHRA and CDR2 is YSYEKL. The CDR3 length is 16 residues. After removal of 1 base from V and 6 bases from J, the junction contained 7 bases not matched to a gene. CDR3 protein: CASSQGDGQGADGYTF. The CDR3 DNA reads TGCGCCAGCAGCCAAGGGGATGGACAGGGGGCGGATGGCTACACCTTC.

The chain uses TRBV27 and TRBJ2-5; 8 bases are a match to TRBD1. Trimming removed 3 bases from V and 4 bases from J; junction bases left unmatched: 7. CDR1 is MNHEY and CDR2 is SMNVEV in the germline V gene (reference sequence). This CDR3 is 15 amino acids long. CDR3 residues: CASSFRGQGPETQYF. The CDR3 DNA sequence: TGTGCCAGCAGTTTCCGCGGACAGGGCCCAGAGACCCAGTACTTC.

V and J are TRBV15 and TRBJ1-5; no clear D. The V end lost 5 bases, the J end lost 0 bases, and 14 bases lay between the germline ends. The germline V gene encodes CDR1 LNHNV and CDR2 YYDKDF (reference sequence). The CDR3 consists of 16 residues. The CDR3 reads CATSRYGGYSNQPQHF. The CDR3 DNA is TGTGCCACCAGCCGTTACGGAGGTTATAGCAATCAGCCCCAGCATTTT.

The chain links TRBV9 to TRBJ1-2; 9 bases line up with TRBD1. The germline V gene has CDR1 SGDLS and CDR2 YYNGEE. Germline trimming cut 2 bases from V and 4 bases from J; bases unmatched to any gene: 6. This CDR3 has 15 amino acids. This chain's CDR3 is CASSVTGGGGYGYTF. The CDR3 DNA is TGTGCCAGCAGCGTTACAGGGGGCGGTGGCTATGGCTACACCTTC.

This chain uses TRBV28 with TRBJ1-3; the D gene is possibly TRBD1 (6 bases). V lost 1 base and J 0 bases, leaving 10 bases between the germline ends. The CDR3 contains 16 residues. Per the germline V gene, CDR1 is MDHEN and CDR2 is SYDVKM. CDR3 in DNA: TGTGCCAGCAGTTTATTAAACAGGGACTCTGGAAACACCATATATTTT. Encoded protein: CASSLLNRDSGNTIYF.

The CDR3, as DNA: TGTGCTAGTGGTTTGGTCGGACTAGTCATCTCCTACAATGAGCAGTTCTTC. This gives the protein CASGLVGLVISYNEQFF. This chain connects TRBV12-5 to TRBJ2-1, with TRBD2 matching 7 bases. The CDR3 covers 17 residues. Germline CDR1 and CDR2: LGHNT and FRNRAP. V shed 0 bases, J shed 0 bases, and the junction held 5 bases outside the gene matches.

V gene TRBV28 combines with J gene TRBJ1-4; D is perhaps TRBD1 (6 bases). The CDR3 length is 14 residues. The germline V gene has CDR1 MDHEN and CDR2 SYDVKM. V gave up 6 bases and J gave up 8 bases, with 16 bases separating them. The CDR3 bases are TGTGCCAGCAGCCAAACAGGGTCTTCCGAAAAACTGTTTTTT. Protein: CASSQTGSSEKLFF.

This sequence joins TRBV5-1 and TRBJ2-1; 12 bases fit TRBD2. There are 17 residues in the CDR3. V was clipped by 4 bases and J by 2 bases; unmatched bases: 7. CDR1 and CDR2 (germline): SGHRS, YFSETQ. CDR3 nucleotide sequence: TGCGCCAGCAGCATTACTAGCGGGAGGAGCCCCTACAATGAGCAGTTCTTC. Translation: CASSITSGRSPYNEQFF.

The chain employs TRBV28 and TRBJ2-5, with a weak D call TRBD2 (5 bases). The CDR3 is 15 amino acids. V shed 6 bases and J shed 5 bases, with 19 bases lying between them. Germline V gene data show CDR1 as MDHEN and CDR2 as SYDVKM. CDR3 DNA sequence: TGTGCCAGCAGCACAACTTCCCGAGGGCCGGAGACCCAGTACTTC. It translates to CASSTTSRGPETQYF.

The rearrangement uses TRBV6-5 and TRBJ2-1; D possibly corresponds to TRBD2 (6 bases). Looked up from germline, CDR1 is MNHEY and CDR2 is SVGAGI. The CDR3 runs 16 residues. V was trimmed by 2 bases and J by 0 bases, leaving 11 bases between them. CDR3 bases: TGTGCCAGCAGTTACACTATCGGGGGCTCCTACAATGAGCAGTTCTTC. It translates to CASSYTIGGSYNEQFF.

The chain couples TRBV5-4 to TRBJ2-1; 8 bases fit TRBD2. The length of the CDR3 is 15 residues. CDR1 and CDR2 from the germline V gene are SGHNT and YYREEE (reference sequence). J lost 8 bases, V lost 3 bases, and 10 bases had no gene match. The CDR3 nucleotides read TGTGCCAGCAGCTCTCCCGGGACTAGGAGCTATGAGCAGTTCTTC. It yields the protein CASSSPGTRSYEQFF.

A few counts support this clone. Other DNA variants within this sample encode the same CDR3. V gene TRBV5-1 combines with J gene TRBJ2-1; a possible D gene is TRBD2 (5 bases). V dropped 0 bases and J dropped 0 bases, with 7 bases sitting between them. CDR3 length: 15 residues. Germline V CDR1 and CDR2: SGHRS, YFSETQ. The DNA of the CDR3 is TGCGCCAGCAGCTTGGGTGGGAGCTCCTACAATGAGCAGTTCTTC. Its protein is CASSLGGSSYNEQFF.

This clone turned up a few times. V and J are TRBV19 and TRBJ2-7; 10 bases are shared with TRBD2. This CDR3 has 15 amino acids. Trimming at V came to 5 bases and at J to 3 bases, leaving 7 bases not matched to a gene. The germline CDR1 and CDR2 sequences are LNHDA and SQIVND (reference sequence). For the CDR3, the DNA is TGTGCCAGTAGTGTTCCTAGCGGGAGAAGCTACGAGCAGTACTTC. This encodes CASSVPSGRSYEQYF.